This T cell receptor (beta chain) comes out of a study of T-cell reconstitution after alpha-beta-depleted transplantation in children. Findings and caveats of the study: It was reported that alpha-beta T cells came from several hundred expanded graft clones (about two months after transplant). Where some patients showed high TCRbeta diversity at day 60, it came from recipient T cells and thymic progenitors that had survived. From newly produced T cells came most of the T-cell counts and diversity one year after transplant.

Preparation of the TCRbeta library used unique molecular identifiers. Each CDR3 protein gets one entry after TCRdb re-called the PCR reads with MiXCR. The sample lists around 450,000 distinct CDR3 sequences; 10% to 13% were seen once. This clonotype was seen more than once but under ten times. Its specificity is not known. CDR1 and CDR2 (germline): MDHEN, SYDVKM. The CDR3 contains 13 residues. The material sequenced was PBMCs, taken before TCRalphabeta/CD19-depleted stem cell transplant. The rearrangement links TRBV28 to TRBJ2-1; TRBD2 matches at 11 bases. The sequence derives from a child aged 2 to 10 with inherited bone marrow failure, due to receive a stem cell transplant. The CDR3 sequence is CTLAGGPGNEQFF. CDR3 coding DNA: TGTACCTTAGCGGGAGGGCCGGGCAATGAGCAGTTCTTC.